These 20 T cell receptor beta chains share one sample of origin, sequenced in a study of liver allograft versus peripheral blood T cells. Study details: In transplanted livers, T cell receptor repertoires were compared with those found in the recipients' peripheral blood.

One entry per CDR3 protein, called by TCRdb with MiXCR from the reads. The sample contains 9,500 to 12,000 distinct CDR3 sequences, about 23% of which appear only once. The receptors come from a human patient who had a liver transplant. The T cells may come from the graft donor.

V gene TRBV6-6 combines with J gene TRBJ1-1, with D possibly being TRBD1 (6 bases). Germline values: CDR1 MNHNY, CDR2 SVGAGI (reference sequence). CDR3 length: 12 amino acids. The ends were cut back, 8 bases at V and 9 bases at J, with 16 bases in the middle. CDR3 amino acids: CASVLGGDKAFF. The CDR3 DNA reads as TGTGCCAGCGTCCTAGGGGGGGACAAAGCTTTCTTT.

Notes on this clonotype: A much larger clone is a single base away; this may be a read error. As DNA, the CDR3 is TGTGCCAGCAGCACCAGCTGGGGGAGGAACACTGAAGCTTTCTTT. It yields the protein CASSTSWGRNTEAFF. This rearrangement joins TRBV5-5 to TRBJ1-1, with D maybe TRBD1 (5 bases). Trimming took 4 bases from V and 1 from J, leaving 14 bases between them. The CDR3 has 15 amino acids. The germline V gene has CDR1 SGHKS and CDR2 YYEKEE (reference sequence).

In its sample, this clonotype is medium-sized (0.01 to 0.1%). The chain joins TRBV18 to TRBJ1-4, with 8 bases identical to TRBD1. The V gene end was trimmed by 2 bases and the J gene end by 7 bases; junction bases not matched to a gene: 18. CDR3 size: 19 residues. Germline CDR1 is KGHSH and CDR2 is LQKENI. The CDR3 DNA reads as TGTGCCAGCTCACCAAGTCTCGGGGTGTCGACAGGGGCGGGTGAAAAACTGTTTTTT. Translation gives CASSPSLGVSTGAGEKLFF.

This clonotype is deemed medium-sized (0.01 to 0.1%). CDR3 residues: CASSESTLGTEAFF. The CDR3 DNA reads TGCGCCAGCAGTGAGTCGACTCTGGGGACTGAAGCTTTCTTT. The V and J genes are TRBV10-2 and TRBJ1-1; D remains ambiguous. From germline, CDR1 is WSHSY and CDR2 SAAADI. V lost 0 bases to trimming and J lost 5 bases, with 10 bases between them. The CDR3 spans 14 residues.

This clonotype is medium-sized in the sample. V and J are TRBV6-5 and TRBJ1-1; D gene ambiguous. Germline CDR1 MNHEY, CDR2 SVGAGI. Trimming cost V 0 bases and J 3 bases, with 8 bases left between them. The CDR3 consists of 14 residues. Here the CDR3 reads CASSYSRHYTEAFF. In nucleotides, the CDR3 is TGTGCCAGCAGTTACTCCCGACATTACACTGAAGCTTTCTTT.

V is TRBV15 and J is TRBJ1-5, with a tentative D call TRBD1 (6 bases). The ends were cut back, 3 bases at V and 11 bases at J, with 26 bases in the middle. This CDR3 spans 17 amino acids. Germline-derived CDR1 and CDR2 are LNHNV and YYDKDF (reference sequence). The CDR3 region is CATSSVVPRTDSKAQHF. DNA for the CDR3: TGTGCCACCAGCAGTGTGGTCCCGCGGACAGATTCGAAAGCCCAGCATTTT.

This clonotype was detected only a few times. This sequence joins TRBV7-3 and TRBJ1-1, with unresolved D. Between the trimmed V and J ends, which lost 5 bases and 3 bases, there was a span of 13 bases. Germline V lookup: CDR1 SGHTA, CDR2 FQGTGA. The CDR3 has 14 residues. CDR3 DNA: TGTGCCAGCAGCCCCTCCAGAGAGCACACTGAAGCTTTCTTT. The encoded protein is CASSPSREHTEAFF.

The chain is built from TRBV30 and TRBJ2-3; 10 bases line up with TRBD2. Germline-derived CDR1 and CDR2 are GTSNPN and SVGIG (reference sequence). The V and J ends lost 4 bases and 1 base, in that order; junction bases with no gene match: 5. The CDR3 runs to 15 residues. The CDR3 nucleotides are TGTGCCTGGAACTTCGGGACTAGCGGCACAGATACGCAGTATTTT. Residues: CAWNFGTSGTDTQYF.

CDR3: CTSSLTFYNEQFF. CDR3 in DNA: TGTACCAGCAGCTTGACATTCTACAATGAGCAGTTCTTC. J is TRBJ2-1 and V is TRBV7-2; D is unresolved. In germline, CDR1 is SGHTA, CDR2 FQGNSA. V dropped 3 bases and J dropped 3 bases, with 6 bases sitting between them. The CDR3 is 13 residues long.

The chain joins TRBV28 to TRBJ1-3; D is unclear. V was pared by 6 bases and J by 2 bases, with 5 bases between. CDR3 length: 12 amino acids. Germline CDR1 is MDHEN and CDR2 is SYDVKM. CDR3 sequence: CASSITGNTIYF. The DNA for the CDR3 is TGTGCCAGCAGCATAACTGGAAACACCATATATTTT.

This clonotype rates as medium-sized. This CDR3 reads CSVDRGQGFTEAFF. For the CDR3, the DNA is TGCAGCGTTGACCGCGGACAGGGTTTCACTGAAGCTTTCTTT. V usage is TRBV29-1 and J usage is TRBJ1-1, with TRBD1 matching over 8 bases. There are 14 residues in the CDR3. Germline trimming cut 3 bases from V and 4 bases from J; bases unmatched to any gene: 7. Per the germline V gene, CDR1 is SQVTM and CDR2 is ANQGSEA.

This clonotype is classed as medium-sized. The V and J genes are TRBV6-5 and TRBJ1-6; 8 bases are shared with TRBD1. The CDR3 loop spans 15 amino acids. Germline trimming cut 5 bases from V and 8 bases from J; bases unmatched to any gene: 8. From germline, CDR1 is MNHEY and CDR2 SVGAGI. This CDR3 reads CASSLWGQVDSPLHF. The CDR3 region has the DNA TGTGCCAGCAGTCTGTGGGGACAGGTTGATTCACCCCTCCACTTT.

This clonotype was observed a single time. V is TRBV11-2 and J is TRBJ2-2; a weak D match, TRBD1 (6 bases). The CDR3 has 15 amino acids. The V end lost 0 bases, the J end lost 5 bases, and 10 bases lay between the germline ends. CDR1 is SGHAT and CDR2 is FQNNGV in the germline V gene. CDR3 coding DNA: TGTGCCAGCAGCTTAGACAGGGGAGATACCGGGGAGCTGTTTTTT. As protein: CASSLDRGDTGELFF.

By sample fraction, this clonotype is medium-sized. V is TRBV15 and J is TRBJ1-2; TRBD1 is a possible D gene (6 bases). The CDR3 spans 14 residues. V lost 1 base, J lost 7 bases, and 13 bases lay in between. Germline V gene data show CDR1 as LNHNV and CDR2 as YYDKDF (reference sequence). The CDR3 nucleotides read TGTGCCACCAGCAGAGCTGCAGGGGAGCGTGGCTACACCTTC. This gives the protein CATSRAAGERGYTF.

The CDR3: CAISGGPDTQYF. For the CDR3, the DNA is TGTGCCATCAGTGGTGGGCCAGATACGCAGTATTTT. The chain combines TRBV10-3 with TRBJ2-3; D gene unclear. From germline, CDR1 is ENHRY and CDR2 SYGVKD. The CDR3 sequence is 12 residues long. V was trimmed by 4 bases and J by 4 bases, leaving 6 bases between them.

This clonotype was counted a single time. This chain connects TRBV18 to TRBJ1-5; D is unresolved. V was trimmed by 1 base and J by 4 bases, leaving 8 bases between them. Per germline, CDR1 KGHSH and CDR2 LQKENI. The CDR3 loop spans 14 amino acids. The CDR3 coding sequence is TGTGCCAGCTCACCACGGGCGGCAAATCAGCCCCAGCATTTT. Its protein is CASSPRAANQPQHF.

Relative to its sample, this clonotype is medium-sized. The rearrangement uses TRBV5-6 and TRBJ1-6, with 8 bases matching TRBD1. Trimming at V came to 0 bases and at J to 10 bases, leaving 9 bases not matched to a gene. The germline CDR1 and CDR2 sequences are SGHDT and YYEEEE. The CDR3 consists of 16 residues. The CDR3 DNA reads as TGTGCCAGCAGCTTGGTCCCTACAGGGGGTGGGTCACCCCTCCACTTT. Its translation is CASSLVPTGGGSPLHF.

The chain carries TRBV20-1 and TRBJ2-5; D is unclear. V gave up 3 bases and J gave up 4 bases, with 21 bases separating them. Germline values: CDR1 DFQATT, CDR2 SNEGSKA (reference sequence). This CDR3 comprises 16 residues. CDR3 residues: CSARAPRLTGPETQYF. The CDR3 DNA reads TGCAGTGCTAGGGCCCCAAGACTCACCGGCCCAGAGACCCAGTACTTC.

By share of the sample, this clonotype is medium-sized (0.01 to 0.1%). The rearrangement uses TRBV19 and TRBJ1-2; 7 bases are shared with TRBD1. CDR3 length: 15 amino acids. CDR1 is LNHDA, CDR2 SQIVND, per germline (reference sequence). Trimming at V came to 3 bases and at J to 4 bases, leaving 8 bases not matched to a gene. The CDR3 DNA reads TGTGCCAGTAGTATGCATTGGACAGGTCCCTATGGCTACACCTTC. Protein: CASSMHWTGPYGYTF.

Within the sample, this clonotype is medium-sized. V usage is TRBV10-3 and J usage is TRBJ1-4, with 7 bases matching TRBD1. Per the germline V gene, CDR1 is ENHRY and CDR2 is SYGVKD. The V and J ends lost 3 bases and 11 bases, in that order; junction bases with no gene match: 9. The CDR3 is 14 amino acids. CDR3 in amino acids: CAISDVTAGGKLFF. Written as DNA, the CDR3 is TGTGCCATCAGTGACGTCACAGCAGGGGGGAAACTGTTTTTT.